This T cell receptor (beta chain) was sequenced in a study of blood T cells in healthy people across ages. Notes on this clonotype: The antigen remains undetermined.

The study, taken as a whole, reports: The long-lived group displayed more naive CD4+ cells, plus higher diversity, than the aged donors did.

CDR1 is SEHNR and CDR2 is FQNEAQ in the germline V gene (reference sequence). The CDR3 contains 13 residues. Alongside a J-beta primer mix, a sample-barcoded 5' primer served in a second PCR lasting roughly 7 to 11 cycles. TCRdb re-derived calls from the 5' RACE reads in MiXCR, one entry per CDR3 protein. The sample yields more than 450,000 distinct CDR3 sequences, about 29% seen once. The sample was also reused in another study, on T cells of mothers and their children. This second report adds: Whether related or unrelated, pairs show similar shaping of TCR recombination output by thymic selection.

The chain is built from TRBV7-9 and TRBJ1-5; TRBD1 aligns across 7 bases. TRBJ2-3 matches the DNA end more closely, so the J call is doubtful. This sequence was found in a boy between 2 and 10 years old in good health. The specimen was blood. The CDR3 protein is CASSAQGDQPQYF. Here the CDR3 DNA reads TGTGCCAGCAGCGCCCAGGGGGATCAGCCCCAGTATTTT.